This T cell receptor beta chain was identified during a study of blood T cells in healthy people across ages (dated by TCRdb to between 2014 and 2016). Some background on the complete study: Template switching captured roughly one uniquely barcoded TCR beta cDNA molecule per two T cells in model experiments. To track age-related changes in TCR beta repertoire diversity, the study relied on deep sequencing normalized with unique cDNA molecular identifiers. The donors were split into four age groups: young (average about 15 years), middle-aged (about 40), aged (roughly 68) and long-lived (under 85). To avoid experimental bias, donors of different ages were randomly spread across the sequencing lanes. Two additional independent replicas of 1 million unique cDNA reads from the same blood draw were analyzed for two donors (one aged 18 to 29 and one aged 80 or older).

A note on this clonotype: The target of this receptor is not known. No base quality information exists; no much larger clone differs at one position.

Library preparation used 5' RACE. The run used an Illumina HiSeq 2500. The second PCR ran for about 7 to 11 cycles and used a J-beta primer mix along with a sample-barcoded 5' primer. A template-switch 5' adaptor carrying 12 random nucleotides introduced a unique molecular identifier onto each TCR beta cDNA molecule. Each sample yielded at least 2.5 million CDR3-containing paired-end reads. The Mint cDNA synthesis kit, primed by a TRBC-specific oligonucleotide, was used to synthesize first-strand cDNA from all RNA. Following uracil-DNA glycosylase treatment, all cDNA underwent a first 18-cycle PCR with the universal primers M1SS and BC2_uni_R. In the source study's methods: For normalization, 1 million high-quality reads were randomly selected from each sample, with every read carrying a distinct molecular identifier. Reads with shared molecular identifiers were discarded instead of being binned into consensus sequences. MiTCR, with a Q25 quality threshold and the strictest error-elimination algorithm, was used for CDR3 identification, clonotype clustering and error correction. Lower-bound total TCR beta diversity was estimated with a nonparametric unseen species model using Euler transformation. TCRdb reran the public reads through fastp at Q25 and MiXCR, keeping productive beta chains. Every entry covers one CDR3 protein and lists the most common genes and DNA from its rows. The V and J calls and clone size are TCRdb's, not the authors'. The sample records a few hundred thousand distinct CDR3 sequences, 45% to 60% of which are singletons. The ten largest clones represent 45% to 60% of the sample.

On the study overall, not on this receptor specifically: Estimates of total diversity from one million sequenced T cells were regarded as lower bounds and underestimates. Bulk unsorted PBMC profiling prevented conclusive comparison of naive and antigen-experienced compartments. The long-lived group showed more naive CD4+ T cells, fewer expanded clones and increased TCR diversity than the aged group, suggesting age selection. As age increased, observed TCR beta diversity per million T cells dropped in a roughly linear way, and a significant reduction was already evident by age around 41. Because donor CMV infection status was unknown, age-related changes in expanded clonotypes were potentially confounded. There was a strong correlation between observed TCR beta diversity and the percentage of naive T cells measured by flow cytometry.

Donors were a few dozen systemically healthy Caucasian individuals from Russia aged roughly 6 to 90 years. Ten milliliters of peripheral blood were drawn from each donor into EDTA-treated Vacutainer tubes. Ficoll-Paque density-gradient centrifugation was used to isolate PBMCs, with at least 6 million per sample. Total RNA, at least 5 micrograms per sample, was extracted from PBMCs with Trizol reagent. For every donor, flow cytometry on a PBMC aliquot measured the percentage of naive CD45RAhigh/CD27high T cells. CDR1 and CDR2 were assigned from the germline V gene as SGHDT and YYEEEE. Clipping removes 2 bases from V and 10 bases from J, with 8 as the unmatched junction base count. From cysteine to phenylalanine, the CDR3 is 14 amino acids long. Only CDR3 DNA is held: 42 bases, read in frame from base 1.

This clonotype was sampled from a man between 60 and 75 years old in good health. The sample consisted of blood. The V and J segments used are TRBV5-6 and TRBJ2-1; 8 of the junction bases match TRBD1. CDR3 region: CASSFGQGAYEQFF. The nucleotide sequence reads as follows: TGTGCCAGCAGCTTCGGGCAGGGGGCCTACGAGCAGTTCTTC.